This T cell receptor (beta chain) derives from a study of CD8+ T cells in alopecia areata. cDNA serving as the sequencing template came from extracted, reverse transcribed RNA. Using immunoSEQ multiplex PCR, the repertoire was profiled, and TCRdb retains in-frame clones only, with some absent. This sample has over 150,000 clones, with roughly 50% found just once. Noted treatment: oral pan-JAK inhibitor, 5-10 mg twice daily. Germline lookup yields CDR1 GTSNPN and CDR2 SVGIG (reference sequence). This CDR3 has 13 residues. The germline V and J ends were trimmed by 3 bases and 3 bases, with 11 bases remaining between them.

The TCR originated in a human donor with alopecia areata. The sequences come from CD4+ T cells sorted from blood, collected at week 24, from a patient treated with tofacitinib. V and J are TRBV30 and TRBJ1-1; D is undetermined. Here the CDR3 reads CAWSPNRDTEAFF. In DNA form, the CDR3 reads TGTGCCTGGAGCCCAAATAGGGACACTGAAGCTTTCTTT. The full variable domain, completed using reference TRBV30 and TRBJ1-1, is SQTIHQWPATLVQPVGSPLSLECTVEGTSNPNLYWYRQAAGRGLQLLFYSVGIGQISSEVPQNLSASRPQDRQFILSSKKLLLSDSGFYLCAWSPNRDTEAFFGQGTRLTVV.